Shown below are 5 T cell receptor beta chains from a single sample sequenced in a study of CD8+ T cells in alopecia areata. cDNA prepared by RNA extraction and subsequent reverse transcription served as the template for sequencing. Sequenced by immunoSEQ multiplex PCR; TCRdb stores in-frame clones only, minus some. The data contain some 240,000 clones, more than 45% of them singletons. The sample's treatment: oral pan-JAK inhibitor, 5-10 mg twice daily. Sequences were derived from CD4+ T cells sorted from blood, sampled at week 4, from a patient treated with tofacitinib. The receptors were gathered from a human donor with alopecia areata.

CDR3 protein: CASSLGGNTEAFF. CDR3 DNA sequence: TGTGCCAGCAGTTTAGGGGGGAACACTGAAGCTTTCTTT. This rearrangement joins TRBV6-6 to TRBJ1-1; D may be TRBD1 (6 bases). Germline V gene data show CDR1 as MNHNY and CDR2 as SVGAGI (reference sequence). This CDR3 region has 13 residues. Trimming pared 4 bases from V and 1 base from J, leaving 7 bases between.

The chain uses TRBV7-9 and TRBJ2-1; 12 bases match TRBD2. The CDR3 sequence is 19 residues long. V shed 1 base, J shed 0 bases, and the junction held 7 bases outside the gene matches. Germline V gene sequence: CDR1 SEHNR, CDR2 FQNEAQ (reference sequence). The CDR3 DNA reads TGTGCCAGCAGCTTAGTTGGACTAGCGGGACAATTCTCCTACAATGAGCAGTTCTTC. Translation gives CASSLVGLAGQFSYNEQFF.

Comment on this clone: One end of the junction fails to match germline, which may point to a read error. The chain employs TRBV6-1 and TRBJ1-2, with D tentatively TRBD1 (6 bases). CDR3 length: 12 residues. CDR1 and CDR2 (germline): MNHNS, SASEGT. CDR3 amino acids: CASSEIWGAVPF. CDR3 nucleotides: TGTGCCAGCAGTGAGATCTGGGGGGCCGTTCCCTTC.

This clone was picked up many times. The chain joins TRBV7-2 to TRBJ2-2; no definite D call. The CDR3 is 15 residues long. Between the trimmed V and J ends, which lost 7 bases and 4 bases, there was a span of 16 bases. CDR1 is SGHTA, CDR2 FQGNSA, per germline. The CDR3 sequence: CASTPATPSTGELFF. The CDR3 DNA follows: TGTGCCAGCACCCCGGCTACCCCCAGCACCGGGGAGCTGTTTTTT.

CDR3 DNA sequence: TGTGCCAGCAGTGAAGGCGGCCACTCCTACGAGCAGTACTTC. Translation: CASSEGGHSYEQYF. The chain couples TRBV2 to TRBJ2-7; no clear D. V was clipped by 1 base and J by 0 bases, with 7 bases between them. The CDR3 length is 14 residues. Germline lookup yields CDR1 SNHLY and CDR2 FYNNEI. Complete variable domain (other parts from reference TRBV2 and TRBJ2-7): EPEVTQTPSHQVTQMGQEVILRCVPISNHLYFYWYRQILGQKVEFLVSFYNNEISEKSEIFDDQFSVERPDGSNFTLKIRSTKLEDSAMYFCASSEGGHSYEQYFGPGTRLTVT.